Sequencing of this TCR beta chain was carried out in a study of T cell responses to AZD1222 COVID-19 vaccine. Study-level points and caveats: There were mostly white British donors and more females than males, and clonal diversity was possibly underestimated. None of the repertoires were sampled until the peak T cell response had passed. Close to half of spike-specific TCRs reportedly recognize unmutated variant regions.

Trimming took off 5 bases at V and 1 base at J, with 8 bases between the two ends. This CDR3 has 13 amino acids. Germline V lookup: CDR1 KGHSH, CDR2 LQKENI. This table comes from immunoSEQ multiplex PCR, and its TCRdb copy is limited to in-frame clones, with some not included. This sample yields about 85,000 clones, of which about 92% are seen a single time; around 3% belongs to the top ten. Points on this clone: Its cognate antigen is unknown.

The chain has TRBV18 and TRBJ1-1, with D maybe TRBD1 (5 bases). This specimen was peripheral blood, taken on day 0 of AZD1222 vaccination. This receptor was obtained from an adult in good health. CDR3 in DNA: TGTGCCAGCTCAGTGGGGGGGAACACTGAAGCTTTCTTT. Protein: CASSVGGNTEAFF.